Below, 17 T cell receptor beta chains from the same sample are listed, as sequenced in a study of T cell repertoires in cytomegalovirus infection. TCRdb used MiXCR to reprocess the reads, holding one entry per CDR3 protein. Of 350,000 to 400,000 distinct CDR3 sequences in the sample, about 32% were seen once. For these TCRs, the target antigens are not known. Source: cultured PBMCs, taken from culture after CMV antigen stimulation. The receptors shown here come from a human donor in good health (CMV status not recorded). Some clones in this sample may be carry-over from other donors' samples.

The DNA for the CDR3 is TGTGCCAGCAACCGTGGAGGGCCCGGGGAGCTGTTTTTT. It is translated as CASNRGGPGELFF. The V gene is TRBV14, the J gene TRBJ2-2; D might be TRBD2 (6 bases). Between the trimmed V and J ends, which lost 7 bases and 6 bases, there was a span of 12 bases. CDR3 length equals 13 residues. Germline CDR1 SGHDN, CDR2 FVKESK.

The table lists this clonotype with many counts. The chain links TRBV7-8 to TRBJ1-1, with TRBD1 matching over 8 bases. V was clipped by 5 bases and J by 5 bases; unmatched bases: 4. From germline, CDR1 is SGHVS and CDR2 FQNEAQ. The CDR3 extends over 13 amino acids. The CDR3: CASSLDRVTEAFF. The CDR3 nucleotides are TGTGCCAGCAGCCTGGACAGGGTGACTGAAGCTTTCTTT.

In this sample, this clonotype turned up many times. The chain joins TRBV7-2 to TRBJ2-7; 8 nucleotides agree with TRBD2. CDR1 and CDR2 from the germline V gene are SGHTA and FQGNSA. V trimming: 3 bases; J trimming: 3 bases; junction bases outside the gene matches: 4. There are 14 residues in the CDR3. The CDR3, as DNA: TGTGCCAGCAGCTTTACTAGCGGAGACTACGAGCAGTACTTC. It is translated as CASSFTSGDYEQYF.

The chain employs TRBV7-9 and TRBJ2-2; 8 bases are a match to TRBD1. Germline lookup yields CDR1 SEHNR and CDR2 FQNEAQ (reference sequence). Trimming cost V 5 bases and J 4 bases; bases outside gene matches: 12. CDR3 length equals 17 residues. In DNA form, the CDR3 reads TGTGCCAGCAGCCCGAGAGGACCAGGGGGCGGCACCGGGGAGCTGTTTTTT. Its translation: CASSPRGPGGGTGELFF.

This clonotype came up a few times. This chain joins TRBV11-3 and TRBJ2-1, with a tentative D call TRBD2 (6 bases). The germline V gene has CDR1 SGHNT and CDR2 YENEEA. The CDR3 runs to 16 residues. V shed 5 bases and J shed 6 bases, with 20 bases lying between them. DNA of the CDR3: TGTGCCAGCAGCCAAACGGGACTGGCCGGGCCCAATGAGCAGTTCTTC. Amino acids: CASSQTGLAGPNEQFF.

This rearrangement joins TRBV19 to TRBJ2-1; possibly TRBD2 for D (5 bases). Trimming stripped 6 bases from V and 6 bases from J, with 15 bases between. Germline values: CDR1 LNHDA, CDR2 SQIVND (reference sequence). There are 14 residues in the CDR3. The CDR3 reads CASSKTTSFNEQFF. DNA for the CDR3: TGTGCCAGTAGCAAAACCACTAGTTTCAATGAGCAGTTCTTC.

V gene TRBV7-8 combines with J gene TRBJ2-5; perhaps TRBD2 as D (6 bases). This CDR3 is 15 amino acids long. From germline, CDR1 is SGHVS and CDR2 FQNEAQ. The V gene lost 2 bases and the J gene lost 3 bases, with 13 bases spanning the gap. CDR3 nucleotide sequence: TGTGCCAGCAGCTTAAGGTCTTCGGGAGAAGAGACCCAGTACTTC. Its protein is CASSLRSSGEETQYF.

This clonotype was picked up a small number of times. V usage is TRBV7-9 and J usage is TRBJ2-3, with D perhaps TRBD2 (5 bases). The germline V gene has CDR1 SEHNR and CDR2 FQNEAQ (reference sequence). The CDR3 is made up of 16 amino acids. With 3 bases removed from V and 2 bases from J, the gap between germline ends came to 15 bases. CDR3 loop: CASSLGAEIYTDTQYF. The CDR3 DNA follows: TGTGCCAGCAGCTTGGGAGCGGAAATATACACAGATACGCAGTATTTT.

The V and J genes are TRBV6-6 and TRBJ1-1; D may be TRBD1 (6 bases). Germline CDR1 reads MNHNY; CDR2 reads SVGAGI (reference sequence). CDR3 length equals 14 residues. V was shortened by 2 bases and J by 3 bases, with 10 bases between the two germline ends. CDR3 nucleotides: TGTGCCAGCAGTTACACAAACAGGGACACTGAAGCTTTCTTT. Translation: CASSYTNRDTEAFF.

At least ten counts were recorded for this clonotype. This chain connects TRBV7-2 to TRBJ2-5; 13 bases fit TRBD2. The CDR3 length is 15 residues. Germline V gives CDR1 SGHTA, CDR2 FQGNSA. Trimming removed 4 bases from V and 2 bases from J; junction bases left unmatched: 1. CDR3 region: CASSWGLAGQETQYF. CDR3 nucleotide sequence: TGTGCCAGCAGCTGGGGACTAGCGGGACAAGAGACCCAGTACTTC.

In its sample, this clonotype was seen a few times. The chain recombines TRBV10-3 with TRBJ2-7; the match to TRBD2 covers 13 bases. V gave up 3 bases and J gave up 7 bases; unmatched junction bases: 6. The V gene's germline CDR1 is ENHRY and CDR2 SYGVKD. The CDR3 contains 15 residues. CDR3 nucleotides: TGTGCCATCAGTGATGGGACTAGCGGGACGAGGGAGCAGTACTTC. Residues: CAISDGTSGTREQYF.

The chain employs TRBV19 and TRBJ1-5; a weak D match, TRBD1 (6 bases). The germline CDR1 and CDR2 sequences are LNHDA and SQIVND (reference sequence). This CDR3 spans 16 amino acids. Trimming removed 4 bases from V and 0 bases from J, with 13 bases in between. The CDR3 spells CASSTWTVNSNQPQHF. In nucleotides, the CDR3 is TGTGCCAGTAGTACCTGGACAGTTAATAGCAATCAGCCCCAGCATTTT.

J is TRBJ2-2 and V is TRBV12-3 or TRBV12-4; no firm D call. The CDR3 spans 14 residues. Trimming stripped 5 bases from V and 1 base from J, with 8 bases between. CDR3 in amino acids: CASSKSENTGELFF. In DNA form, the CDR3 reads TGTGCCAGCAGTAAAAGCGAGAACACCGGGGAGCTGTTTTTT.

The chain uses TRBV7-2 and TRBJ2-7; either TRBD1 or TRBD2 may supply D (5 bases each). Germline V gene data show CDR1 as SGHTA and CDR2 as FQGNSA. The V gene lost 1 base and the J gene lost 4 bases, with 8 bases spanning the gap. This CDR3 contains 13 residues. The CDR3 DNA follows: TGTGCCAGCAGCTTAGATGAGGGGTACGAGCAGTACGTC. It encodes CASSLDEGYEQYV.

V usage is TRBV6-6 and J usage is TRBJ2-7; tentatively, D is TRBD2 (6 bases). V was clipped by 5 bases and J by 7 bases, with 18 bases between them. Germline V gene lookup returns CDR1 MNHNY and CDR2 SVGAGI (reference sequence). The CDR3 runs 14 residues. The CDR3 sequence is CASSPPRGTKEQYF. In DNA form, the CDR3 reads TGTGCCAGCAGTCCACCTCGCGGGACCAAGGAGCAGTACTTC.

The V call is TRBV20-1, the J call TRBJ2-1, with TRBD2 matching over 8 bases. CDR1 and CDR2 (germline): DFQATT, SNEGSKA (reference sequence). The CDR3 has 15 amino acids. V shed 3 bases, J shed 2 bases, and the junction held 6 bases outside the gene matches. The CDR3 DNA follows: TGCAGTGCTAGCGCGACTAGCGAGACCTACAATGAGCAGTTCTTC. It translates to CSASATSETYNEQFF.

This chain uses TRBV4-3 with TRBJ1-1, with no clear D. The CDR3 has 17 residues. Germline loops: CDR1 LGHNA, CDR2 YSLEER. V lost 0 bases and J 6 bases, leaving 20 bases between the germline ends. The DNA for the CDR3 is TGCGCCAGCAGCCAAGATCTTACTCACGTGCGGTTTGCTGAAGCTTTCTTT. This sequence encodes CASSQDLTHVRFAEAFF.